The 11 T cell receptor beta chains below come from one sample, sequenced in a study of shared clonotypes between healthy human individuals. Sequencing was performed with immunoSEQ multiplex PCR; in TCRdb, only in-frame clones are kept and a portion is missing. This table holds 450,000 to 550,000 clones, 70% to 80% found once. The sample taken for sequencing was PBMCs. These TCRs come from a woman in her thirties or forties in good health. Some clones in this sample may be carry-over from other donors' samples.

The V and J genes are TRBV19 and TRBJ2-3; 11 bases line up with TRBD1. This CDR3 region has 14 residues. Germline V gene sequence: CDR1 LNHDA, CDR2 SQIVND (reference sequence). V gave up 8 bases and J gave up 4 bases; unmatched junction bases: 5. CDR3 loop: CASRDRGRSDTQYF. The CDR3 nucleotides are TGTGCCAGTCGGGACAGGGGGAGGTCAGATACGCAGTATTTT.

The CDR3 nucleotides read TGTGCCAGCAGCTTAGCAGGGAGCGATGAGCAGTTCTTC. As protein: CASSLAGSDEQFF. The genes are TRBV7-9 and TRBJ2-1; weak D call: TRBD2 (5 bases). This CDR3 comprises 13 residues. The V end lost 0 bases, the J end lost 8 bases, and 8 bases lay between the germline ends. Germline CDR1 SEHNR, CDR2 FQNEAQ (reference sequence).

The CDR3 spells CASRGAGLYEQYF. For the CDR3, the DNA is TGTGCCAGCAGAGGAGCGGGGCTCTACGAGCAGTACTTC. This chain connects TRBV28 to TRBJ2-7; 7 positions agree with TRBD2. Germline CDR1 MDHEN, CDR2 SYDVKM. The CDR3 sequence is 13 residues long. Trimming cost V 6 bases and J 3 bases; bases outside gene matches: 5.

On this clone: The junction and the germline gene differ at one end; a read error may be behind it. V gene TRBV7-9 combines with J gene TRBJ2-7; D might be TRBD1 (6 bases). This CDR3 spans 14 amino acids. CDR1 is SEHNR, CDR2 FQNEAQ, per germline (reference sequence). The CDR3 is CASSPRGGSYERYF. CDR3 nucleotides: TGTGCCAGCAGCCCCCGAGGGGGTTCCTACGAGCGGTACTTC.

The chain joins TRBV7-6 to TRBJ1-2; D is undetermined. The germline gives CDR1 SGHVS, CDR2 FNYEAQ. The CDR3 is made up of 14 amino acids. V was pared by 2 bases and J by 5 bases, with 12 bases between. In nucleotides, the CDR3 is TGTGCCAGCAGCTTAACGGACGTAGGTTATGGCTACACCTTC. As protein: CASSLTDVGYGYTF.

This clone was observed once. This chain connects TRBV7-2 to TRBJ2-3; 12 bases are a match to TRBD2. The germline V gene encodes CDR1 SGHTA and CDR2 FQGNSA. The CDR3 runs 18 residues. V lost 4 bases, J lost 0 bases, and 8 bases stayed unmatched. CDR3 protein: CASSSWTSGIGSTDTQYF. The CDR3 nucleotides are TGTGCCAGCAGCTCCTGGACTAGCGGGATCGGCAGCACAGATACGCAGTATTTT.

This clone came up a few times. V usage is TRBV5-1 and J usage is TRBJ2-1; 8 nucleotides agree with TRBD1. Germline loops: CDR1 SGHRS, CDR2 YFSETQ. The CDR3 spans 15 residues. Trimming at V came to 6 bases and at J to 5 bases, leaving 10 bases not matched to a gene. The CDR3 spells CASTQAGTGHNEQFF. DNA for the CDR3: TGCGCCAGCACCCAAGCCGGGACAGGTCACAATGAGCAGTTCTTC.

The V gene is TRBV4-2, the J gene TRBJ2-5, with 9 bases matching TRBD1. Germline CDR1 LGHNA, CDR2 YNFKEQ. Trimming cost V 3 bases and J 11 bases; bases outside gene matches: 13. The CDR3 totals 15 residues. CDR3 in amino acids: CASSHQQGAAGEQYF. CDR3 coding DNA: TGTGCCAGCAGCCACCAACAGGGGGCGGCGGGAGAGCAGTACTTC.

This clone has more than one count but fewer than ten. One end of the junction fails to match germline, which may point to a read error. The chain links TRBV7-7 to TRBJ2-7; weak D call: TRBD2 (5 bases). Germline lookup yields CDR1 SSHAT and CDR2 FNYEAQ (reference sequence). The CDR3 covers 14 residues. The CDR3 nucleotides read TGTGCTAGCAGCCCTAATATAGCGTCTGGGGAGCAGTACTTC. Its translation: CASSPNIASGEQYF.

V and J are TRBV27 and TRBJ1-2, with D unclear. The germline V gene encodes CDR1 MNHEY and CDR2 SMNVEV (reference sequence). V lost 6 bases and J 8 bases, leaving 16 bases between the germline ends. The CDR3 contains 13 residues. The CDR3 nucleotides are TGTGCCAGCAGCCCCGGATCCGAAGGCGGCTACACCTTC. It codes for CASSPGSEGGYTF.

J is TRBJ2-7 and V is TRBV7-8; D not resolved. Germline V gene lookup returns CDR1 SGHVS and CDR2 FQNEAQ. V lost 3 bases and J lost 0, with 9 bases in between. This CDR3 comprises 14 residues. CDR3 protein: CASSFRRDSYEQYF. The CDR3 coding sequence is TGTGCCAGCAGCTTCCGACGAGACTCCTACGAGCAGTACTTC.